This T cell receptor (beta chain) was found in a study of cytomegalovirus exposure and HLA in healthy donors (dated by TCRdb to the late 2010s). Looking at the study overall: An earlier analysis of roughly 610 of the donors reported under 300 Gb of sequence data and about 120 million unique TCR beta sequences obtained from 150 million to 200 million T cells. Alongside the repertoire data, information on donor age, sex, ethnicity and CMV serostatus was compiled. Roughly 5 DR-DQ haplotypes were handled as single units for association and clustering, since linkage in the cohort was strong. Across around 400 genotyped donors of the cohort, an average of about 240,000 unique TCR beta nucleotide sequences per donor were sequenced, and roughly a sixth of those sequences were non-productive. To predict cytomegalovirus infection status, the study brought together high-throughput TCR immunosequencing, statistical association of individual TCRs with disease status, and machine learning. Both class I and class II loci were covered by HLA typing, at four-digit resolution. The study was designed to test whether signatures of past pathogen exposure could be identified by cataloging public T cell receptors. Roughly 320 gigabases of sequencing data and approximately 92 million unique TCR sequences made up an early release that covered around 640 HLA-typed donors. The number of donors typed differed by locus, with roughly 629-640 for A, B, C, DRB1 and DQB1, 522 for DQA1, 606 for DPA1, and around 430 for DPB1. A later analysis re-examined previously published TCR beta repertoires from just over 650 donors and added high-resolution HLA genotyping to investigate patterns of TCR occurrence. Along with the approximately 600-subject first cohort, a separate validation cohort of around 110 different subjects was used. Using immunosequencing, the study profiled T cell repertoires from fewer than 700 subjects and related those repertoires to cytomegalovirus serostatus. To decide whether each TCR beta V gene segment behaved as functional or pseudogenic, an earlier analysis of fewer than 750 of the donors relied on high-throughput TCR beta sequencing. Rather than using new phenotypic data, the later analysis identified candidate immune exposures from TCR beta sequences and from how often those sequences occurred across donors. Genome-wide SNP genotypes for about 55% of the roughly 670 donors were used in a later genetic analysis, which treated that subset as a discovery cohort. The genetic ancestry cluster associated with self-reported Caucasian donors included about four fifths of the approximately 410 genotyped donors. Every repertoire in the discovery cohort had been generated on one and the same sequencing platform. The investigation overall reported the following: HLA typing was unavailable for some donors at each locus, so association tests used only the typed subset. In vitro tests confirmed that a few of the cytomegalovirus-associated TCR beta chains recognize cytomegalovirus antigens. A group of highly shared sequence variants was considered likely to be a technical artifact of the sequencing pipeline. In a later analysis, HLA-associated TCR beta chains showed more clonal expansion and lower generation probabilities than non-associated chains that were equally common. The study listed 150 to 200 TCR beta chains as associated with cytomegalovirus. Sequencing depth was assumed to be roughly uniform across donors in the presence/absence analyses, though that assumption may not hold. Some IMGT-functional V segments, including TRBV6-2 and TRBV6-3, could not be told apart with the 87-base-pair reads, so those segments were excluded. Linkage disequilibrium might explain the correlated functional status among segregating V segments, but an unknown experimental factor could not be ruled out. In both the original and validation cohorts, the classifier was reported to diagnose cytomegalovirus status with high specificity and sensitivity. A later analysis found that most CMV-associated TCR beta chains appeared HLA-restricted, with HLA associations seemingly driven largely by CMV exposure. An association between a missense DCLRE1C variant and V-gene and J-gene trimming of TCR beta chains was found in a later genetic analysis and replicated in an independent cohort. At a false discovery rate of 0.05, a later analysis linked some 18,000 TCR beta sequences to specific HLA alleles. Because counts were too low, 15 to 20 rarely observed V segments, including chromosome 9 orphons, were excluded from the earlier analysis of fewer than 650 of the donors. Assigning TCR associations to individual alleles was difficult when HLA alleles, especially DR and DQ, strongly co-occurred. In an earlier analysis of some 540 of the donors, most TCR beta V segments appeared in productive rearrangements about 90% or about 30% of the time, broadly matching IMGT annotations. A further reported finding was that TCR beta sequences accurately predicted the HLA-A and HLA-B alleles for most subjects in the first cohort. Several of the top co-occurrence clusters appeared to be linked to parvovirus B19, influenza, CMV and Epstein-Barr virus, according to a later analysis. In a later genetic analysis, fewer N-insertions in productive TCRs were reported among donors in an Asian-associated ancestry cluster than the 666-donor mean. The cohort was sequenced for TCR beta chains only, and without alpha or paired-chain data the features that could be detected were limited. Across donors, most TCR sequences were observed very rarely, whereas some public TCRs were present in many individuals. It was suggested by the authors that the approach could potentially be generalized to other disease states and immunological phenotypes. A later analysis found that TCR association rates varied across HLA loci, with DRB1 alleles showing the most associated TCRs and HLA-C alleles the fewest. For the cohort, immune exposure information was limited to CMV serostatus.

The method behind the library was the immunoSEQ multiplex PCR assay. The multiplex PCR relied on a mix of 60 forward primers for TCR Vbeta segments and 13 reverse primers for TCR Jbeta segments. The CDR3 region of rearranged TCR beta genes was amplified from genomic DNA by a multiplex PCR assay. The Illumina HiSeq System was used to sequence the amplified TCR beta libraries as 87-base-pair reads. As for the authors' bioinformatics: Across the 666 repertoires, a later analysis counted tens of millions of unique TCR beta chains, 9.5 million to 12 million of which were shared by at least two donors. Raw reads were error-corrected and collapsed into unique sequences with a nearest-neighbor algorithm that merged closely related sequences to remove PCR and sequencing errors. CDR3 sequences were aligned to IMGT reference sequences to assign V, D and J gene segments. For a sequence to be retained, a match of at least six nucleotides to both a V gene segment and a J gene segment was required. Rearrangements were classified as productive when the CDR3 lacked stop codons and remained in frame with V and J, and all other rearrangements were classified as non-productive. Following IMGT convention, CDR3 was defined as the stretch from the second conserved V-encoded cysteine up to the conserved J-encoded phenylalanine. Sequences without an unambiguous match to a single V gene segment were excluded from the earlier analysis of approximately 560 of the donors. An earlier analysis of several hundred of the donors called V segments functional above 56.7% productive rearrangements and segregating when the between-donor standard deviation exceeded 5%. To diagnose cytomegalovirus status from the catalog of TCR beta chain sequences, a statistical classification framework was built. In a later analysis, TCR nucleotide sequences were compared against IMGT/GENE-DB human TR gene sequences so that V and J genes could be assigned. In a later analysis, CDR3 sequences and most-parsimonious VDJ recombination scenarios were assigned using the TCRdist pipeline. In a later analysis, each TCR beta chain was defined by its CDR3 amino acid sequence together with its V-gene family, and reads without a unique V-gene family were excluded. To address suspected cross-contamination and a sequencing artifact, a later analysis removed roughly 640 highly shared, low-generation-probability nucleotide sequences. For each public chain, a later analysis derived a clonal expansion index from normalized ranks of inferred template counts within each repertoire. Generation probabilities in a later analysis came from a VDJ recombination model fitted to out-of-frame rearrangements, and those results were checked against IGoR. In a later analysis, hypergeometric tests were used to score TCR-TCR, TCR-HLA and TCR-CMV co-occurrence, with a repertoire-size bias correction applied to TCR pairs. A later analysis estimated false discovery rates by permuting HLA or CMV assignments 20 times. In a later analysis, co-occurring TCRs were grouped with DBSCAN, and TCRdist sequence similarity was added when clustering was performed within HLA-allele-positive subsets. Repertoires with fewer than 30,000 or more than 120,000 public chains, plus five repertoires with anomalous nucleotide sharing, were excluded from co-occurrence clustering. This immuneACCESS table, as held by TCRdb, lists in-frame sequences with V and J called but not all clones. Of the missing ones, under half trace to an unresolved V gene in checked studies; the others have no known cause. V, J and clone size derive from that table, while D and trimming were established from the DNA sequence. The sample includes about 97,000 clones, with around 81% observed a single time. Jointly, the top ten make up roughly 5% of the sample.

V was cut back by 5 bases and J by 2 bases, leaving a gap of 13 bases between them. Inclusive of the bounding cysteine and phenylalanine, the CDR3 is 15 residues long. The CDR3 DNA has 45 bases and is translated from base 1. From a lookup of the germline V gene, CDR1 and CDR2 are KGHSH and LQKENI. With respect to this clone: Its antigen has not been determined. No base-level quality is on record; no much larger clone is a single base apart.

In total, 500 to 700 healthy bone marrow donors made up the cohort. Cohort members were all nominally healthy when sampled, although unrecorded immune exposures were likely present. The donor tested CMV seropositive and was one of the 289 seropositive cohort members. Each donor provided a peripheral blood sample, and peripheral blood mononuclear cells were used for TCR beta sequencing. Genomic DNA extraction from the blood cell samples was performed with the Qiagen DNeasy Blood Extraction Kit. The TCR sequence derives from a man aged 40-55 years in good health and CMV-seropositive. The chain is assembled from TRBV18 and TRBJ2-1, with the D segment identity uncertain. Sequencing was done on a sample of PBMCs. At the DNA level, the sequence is TGTGCCAGCTCAGAATTAGCCCTAACCTACAATGAGCAGTTCTTC. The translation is CASSELALTYNEQFF.